These 2 T cell receptor beta chains were sequenced from one sample in a study of early stage breast cancer tumors. Method: immunoSEQ multiplex PCR; TCRdb's copy keeps in-frame clones and lacks some. The repertoire holds around 30,000 clones, with just under 75% as singletons. The sample comprised breast tumor tissue. These receptors all come from a person younger than 45 with breast cancer.

The chain combines TRBV5-1 with TRBJ2-5; the match to TRBD2 covers 7 bases. Germline CDR1 and CDR2: SGHRS and YFSETQ. The CDR3 covers 16 residues. After removal of 2 bases from V and 1 base from J, the junction contained 8 bases not matched to a gene. CDR3 region: CASSFLGGSIQETQYF. The CDR3 nucleotides are TGCGCCAGCAGCTTTCTTGGCGGGAGTATCCAAGAGACCCAGTACTTC. Complete variable domain (other parts from reference TRBV5-1 and TRBJ2-5): KAGVTQTPRYLIKTRGQQVTLSCSPISGHRSVSWYQQTPGQGLQFLFEYFSETQRNKGNFPGRFSGRQFSNSRSEMNVSTLELGDSALYLCASSFLGGSIQETQYFGPGTRLLVL.

The rearrangement uses TRBV12-5 and TRBJ1-6, with TRBD1 as a possible D gene (5 bases). Trimming removed 1 base from V and 7 bases from J, with 14 bases in between. Germline CDR1 is LGHNT and CDR2 is FRNRAP. This CDR3 contains 16 residues. CDR3 DNA sequence: TGTGCTAGTGGTTTGGACCCCCAACAGGCGAATTCACCCCTCCACTTT. Residues: CASGLDPQQANSPLHF.